The clone carrying this T cell receptor (beta chain) came up a few times. The antigen is not known. This entry is derived from a study of CD8+CD57+ T cells in acquired aplastic anemia. About the research overall: An average of approximately 3.4 ug of DNA was obtained from sorted CD4+ and CD8+ cells.

Findings and caveats of the study: Patients had roughly 31 CD8+ CDR3 sequences in common with controls (the shared set). Statistical testing detected no significant gap in CD8+ Simpson's diversity between patients and controls.

CD8+CD57+ cell expansion, shown by flow cytometry, had occurred in the patients selected for sequencing. By the time of blood sampling, patients had still received no therapy. Trimming cost V 7 bases and J 2 bases; bases outside gene matches: 8. This CDR3 region has 14 residues. In germline, CDR1 is DFQATT, CDR2 SNEGSKA (reference sequence). Investigators profiled TCR beta VDJ and CDR3 from genomic DNA template. TCRdb re-called the reads through MiXCR, storing one row per CDR3 protein. The sample shows under 500,000 distinct CDR3 sequences, more than 25% of them seen only once. Sequencing used sorted CD4+, CD8+, or CD8+CD57+ T cells (not recorded which) from PBMCs. The chain has TRBV20-1 and TRBJ2-5, with TRBD1 matching over 9 bases. The sequence derives from a human donor with aplastic anemia. CDR3 protein: CSGIGDREQETQYF. CDR3 DNA: TGCAGTGGGATCGGGGACAGGGAACAAGAGACCCAGTACTTC.